A selection of T cell receptor beta chains follows, all from one sample in a study of molecular identifiers for immune sequencing clone quantification. MiXCR, run by TCRdb on the PCR reads, gives a single entry per CDR3 protein. This sample has about 640,000 distinct CDR3 sequences, with around 20% found just once. Sequencing input: naive CD8+ T cells from blood, with Jurkat cell RNA spiked in. These receptors were taken from a human donor in good health. Some libraries in this study had Jurkat cell RNA spiked in. Both conserved end residues are part of each CDR3. The D gene is left open where the match is weak. Clone sizes are given selectively: once, few, many, or a class where the clone is expanded.

DNA: TGTGCCAGCAGCCTACGACAGGGGGCTGAAGCTTTCTTT
CDR3: CASSLRQGAEAFF
length: 13
D: TRBD1
size: many
V: TRBV5-8
J: TRBJ1-1

DNA: TGTGCCAGCAGCCTCGTATTAGGCGGTCAGCCCCAGCATTTT
CDR3: CASSLVLGGQPQHF
length: 14
D: .
size: .
V: TRBV7-2
J: TRBJ1-5

DNA: TGTGCCGGAGGACTAGCGGGAGAACCAGATACGCAGTATTTT
CDR3: CAGGLAGEPDTQYF
length: 14
D: TRBD2
size: many
V: TRBV2
J: TRBJ2-3

DNA: TGTGCCAGCAGCTTAACTAGCGGGACCTGGGAAGATACGCAGTATTTT
CDR3: CASSLTSGTWEDTQYF
length: 16
D: TRBD2
size: many
V: TRBV7-9
J: TRBJ2-3

DNA: TGTGCCTGGAGTGTTGGTGGGAACCCGGAGCAGTACTTC
CDR3: CAWSVGGNPEQYF
length: 13
D: .
size: .
V: TRBV30
J: TRBJ2-7

DNA: TGTGCCGTACGGGACAGCCCCAATCAGCCCCAGCATTTT
CDR3: CAVRDSPNQPQHF
length: 13
D: TRBD1
size: many
V: TRBV2
J: TRBJ1-5

DNA: TGTGCCAGTAGTTCCGGACTCAAGTACGAGCAGTACTTC
CDR3: CASSSGLKYEQYF
length: 13
D: .
size: many
V: TRBV19
J: TRBJ2-7

DNA: TGTGCCAGCAGCTTAGGGGCAGAGACCTACGAGCAGTACTTC
CDR3: CASSLGAETYEQYF
length: 14
D: .
size: many
V: TRBV11-2
J: TRBJ2-7

DNA: TGTGCCAGCAGTTTTGGCGGGGGTGGCGGGGAGCTGTTTTTT
CDR3: CASSFGGGGGELFF
length: 14
D: TRBD2
size: .
V: TRBV12-3/TRBV12-4
J: TRBJ2-2

DNA: TGTGCTAGTGGTGTCGGCAGGACTGAAGCTTTCTTT
CDR3: CASGVGRTEAFF
length: 12
D: .
size: few
V: TRBV12-5
J: TRBJ1-1

DNA: TGCGCCAGCAGCCAAGATGACAGGGGAGGCTACGAGCAGTACTTC
CDR3: CASSQDDRGGYEQYF
length: 15
D: TRBD1
size: many
V: TRBV4-3
J: TRBJ2-7

DNA: TGTGCCAGCAGTTTATCCGACAAAGTCTATGGCTACACCTTC
CDR3: CASSLSDKVYGYTF
length: 14
D: .
size: many
V: TRBV27
J: TRBJ1-2

DNA: TGCAGTGCTAGAGATATGGGACAACATATCTCTGGGGCCAACGTCCTGACTTTC
CDR3: CSARDMGQHISGANVLTF
length: 18
D: .
size: .
V: TRBV20-1
J: TRBJ2-6

DNA: TGTGCCAGCAGCTTCTTTGCCCACACTGAAGCTTTCTTT
CDR3: CASSFFAHTEAFF
length: 13
D: .
size: .
V: TRBV7-2
J: TRBJ1-1

DNA: TGTGCCAGCAGGCGGACAGGGATTGATTCTGGAAACACCATATATTTT
CDR3: CASRRTGIDSGNTIYF
length: 16
D: TRBD1
size: few
V: TRBV27
J: TRBJ1-3

DNA: TGTGCCTGGAGGCCGCCGGGCGGCAATTCACCCCTCCACTTT
CDR3: CAWRPPGGNSPLHF
length: 14
D: .
size: few
V: TRBV30
J: TRBJ1-6

DNA: TGTGCCAGCAGCCAAGATGGCAACGGAGCCGGGACAGAGAACACTGAAGCTTTCTTT
CDR3: CASSQDGNGAGTENTEAFF
length: 19
D: .
size: .
V: TRBV3-2
J: TRBJ1-1

DNA: TGTGCCAGCAGCTCAGGACCTCAGCAGTACTTC
CDR3: CASSSGPQQYF
length: 11
D: .
size: .
V: TRBV5-5
J: TRBJ2-7

DNA: TGCAGCGTTGTATTGGCAGGGGGATGGGAGACCCAGTACTTC
CDR3: CSVVLAGGWETQYF
length: 14
D: TRBD1
size: .
V: TRBV29-1
J: TRBJ2-5

DNA: TGTGCCAGCAGTGTGCGTCTAGCGGGACCCGGGGAGCTGTTTTTT
CDR3: CASSVRLAGPGELFF
length: 15
D: TRBD2
size: few
V: TRBV6-1
J: TRBJ2-2

DNA: TGCGCCAGCAGCCAACGAGACAGCCCCTTTAGGGACACTCAGTACTTC
CDR3: CASSQRDSPFRDTQYF
length: 16
D: .
size: few
V: TRBV4-3
J: TRBJ2-4

DNA: TGTGCCAGCAGCCTCGGACAGATAAGCTCCTACGAGCAGTACTTC
CDR3: CASSLGQISSYEQYF
length: 15
D: .
size: many
V: TRBV7-8
J: TRBJ2-7

DNA: TGCAGTGCTAGAGTGGGGTACACCGGGGAGCTGTTTTTT
CDR3: CSARVGYTGELFF
length: 13
D: .
size: few
V: TRBV20-1
J: TRBJ2-2

DNA: TGTGCCAGCAGCTTAGTAGGGGGGGACCCGCTTTATGGGGCCAACGTCCTGACTTTC
CDR3: CASSLVGGDPLYGANVLTF
length: 19
D: .
size: few
V: TRBV11-2
J: TRBJ2-6

DNA: TGTGCCAGCTCACCACAGGACAGACGCGCAACTAATGAAAAACTGTTTTTT
CDR3: CASSPQDRRATNEKLFF
length: 17
D: .
size: many
V: TRBV18
J: TRBJ1-4

DNA: TGTGCCAGCAGCTTTGGCGACAGCTTGAACACTGAAGCTTTCTTT
CDR3: CASSFGDSLNTEAFF
length: 15
D: .
size: many
V: TRBV5-5
J: TRBJ1-1

DNA: TGTGCCAGCAGCTTAGTGGAACTAGCGGGGGCCGAGCAGTTCTTC
CDR3: CASSLVELAGAEQFF
length: 15
D: TRBD2
size: .
V: TRBV11-2
J: TRBJ2-1

DNA: TGTGCCAGCAGTTTGCGTAGCGGGGGTGAGCAGTTCTTC
CDR3: CASSLRSGGEQFF
length: 13
D: TRBD2
size: few
V: TRBV28
J: TRBJ2-1

DNA: TGTGCCACCCTGGGAGCTGGGGCCAACGTCCTGACTTTC
CDR3: CATLGAGANVLTF
length: 13
D: .
size: .
V: TRBV19
J: TRBJ2-6